This TCR beta chain was sequenced in a study of glioma-infiltrating T cells. Study results and caveats: CDR3 overlap between tissue and blood was very small. Gliomas, especially low-grade, showed above-expected tissue-blood divergence; non-neoplastic patients showed below.

This clonotype was found a few times. Its cognate antigen is unknown. The iRepertoire nested amplicon-rescue multiplex PCR amplified TCR alpha and beta CDR3s from RNA. Tissue mRNA or PBMC total RNA, 100-400 ng, went into one-step reverse transcription and amplification. TCRdb reanalysed the multiplex PCR reads using MiXCR and keeps one entry per CDR3 protein. The sample shows some 130,000 distinct CDR3 sequences, 20% to 25% of them seen only once. Sequencing was done on a sample of glioma tissue, nonneoplastic brain tissue, or PBMCs (not recorded which). The clonotype comes from a human donor with low-grade glioma or glioblastoma, undergoing nonglioma brain surgery, or in good health (not recorded which).

The CDR3 loop reads CASTSADTQYF. The CDR3, as DNA: TGTGCCAGCACCTCGGCGGATACGCAGTATTTT. V gene TRBV7-9 combines with J gene TRBJ2-3, with unresolved D. The length of the CDR3 is 11 residues. CDR1 is SEHNR, CDR2 FQNEAQ, per germline (reference sequence). Trimming took off 7 bases at V and 6 bases at J, with 8 bases between the two ends.